The 20 T cell receptor beta chains reported below all come from one sample, sequenced in a study of metastatic and nonmetastatic thyroid tumors. Through MiXCR, TCRdb re-clonotyped the PCR reads. The sample holds approximately 84,000 clones; 14% to 15% are singletons and the top ten take around 3.3%. Patients underwent thyroid surgery, and none had received any treatment before it. The sample was blood. Every receptor here comes from a female donor with papillary thyroid cancer or a benign thyroid nodule (not recorded which). Some clones in this sample may be carry-over from other donors' samples.

This clone was picked up a small number of times. This chain joins TRBV20-1 and TRBJ2-1, with 9 nucleotides matching TRBD2. J lost 9 bases, V lost 3 bases, and 9 bases had no gene match. The germline gives CDR1 DFQATT, CDR2 SNEGSKA (reference sequence). This CDR3 comprises 14 residues. CDR3 in amino acids: CSARSRGGHGEQFF. The CDR3 DNA is TGCAGTGCTAGGTCGCGGGGGGGGCATGGTGAGCAGTTCTTC.

This clone has a count of ten or more. Other nucleotide sequences in the sample specify the same CDR3. The chain uses TRBV30 and TRBJ2-5; D is uncertain. CDR1 is GTSNPN, CDR2 SVGIG, per germline (reference sequence). Trimming took 5 bases from V and 4 from J, leaving 11 bases between them. The CDR3 has 12 residues. The CDR3 DNA follows: TGTGCCTGGGGGATCGAGTTAGAGACCCAGTACTTC. Residues: CAWGIELETQYF.

This clone has at least ten counts. The V call is TRBV6-1, the J call TRBJ2-5, with 11 nucleotides matching TRBD1. The V gene's germline CDR1 is MNHNS and CDR2 SASEGT. This CDR3 comprises 15 residues. Losses at the gene ends were 5 bases for V and 3 bases for J; bases not matched to a gene: 5. CDR3 nucleotides: TGTGCCAGCAGTCGGGACAGGGGGGGAAAAGAGACCCAGTACTTC. Translated: CASSRDRGGKETQYF.

About this clone itself: A much more abundant neighbour one base away suggests this may be a read error. The chain couples TRBV7-7 to TRBJ2-5; no definite D call. Germline loops: CDR1 SSHAT, CDR2 FNYEAQ (reference sequence). The CDR3 runs to 13 residues. CDR3 loop: CASSTQGQETQYF. In nucleotides, the CDR3 is TGTGCTAGCAGCACCCAAGGACAAGAGACCCAGTACTTC.

Concerning this clone: Given a much more abundant clone one base away, this may be a read error. This chain uses TRBV9 with TRBJ2-6; D might be TRBD1 or TRBD2, each matching 5 bases. The germline V gene has CDR1 SGDLS and CDR2 YYNGEE. This CDR3 contains 16 residues. CDR3 nucleotides: TGTGCCAGCAGCGCCTGGGGGAGCGCTGGGTCCAACGTCCTGACTTTC. Encoded protein: CASSAWGSAGSNVLTF.

A word on this clone: The junction departs from germline at one end; a sequencing error may be responsible. The CDR3 DNA reads as TGCATCGTTGAAGCGTGGACAGGGGTCACTGAAGCTTTCTTT. The encoded protein is CIVEAWTGVTEAFF. This rearrangement joins TRBV29-1 to TRBJ1-1, with 9 bases lining up with TRBD1. CDR3 length: 14 residues. The germline gives CDR1 SQVTM, CDR2 ANQGSEA.

Ten or more counts support this clone. This chain connects TRBV4-1 to TRBJ2-7; a weak D match, TRBD1 (5 bases). Germline assignment: CDR1 MGHRA and CDR2 YSYEKL. The CDR3 extends over 15 amino acids. V lost 1 base to trimming and J lost 3 bases, with 13 bases between them. CDR3 sequence reads: CASSQGGVPSYEQYF. CDR3 nucleotides: TGCGCCAGCAGCCAAGGGGGCGTCCCGAGCTACGAGCAGTACTTC.

About this clone: A clone one base away is much larger, so this may be a read error. V and J are TRBV20-1 and TRBJ2-7; D is unclear. V was cut by 3 bases and J by 2 bases, with 14 bases left in between. Per the germline V gene, CDR1 is DFQATT and CDR2 is SNEGSKA (reference sequence). The CDR3 is made up of 14 amino acids. The CDR3 nucleotides are TGCAGTGCTAGGTGGGCTATTTATGCCTACGAGCAGTACTTC. Protein product: CSARWAIYAYEQYF.

At least ten counts were recorded for this clone. The gene calls are TRBV2 and TRBJ1-3, with 9 bases lining up with TRBD1. V lost 6 bases, J lost 2 bases, and 8 bases stayed unmatched. The CDR3 runs to 16 residues. Germline V gene data show CDR1 as SNHLY and CDR2 as FYNNEI. The CDR3 reads CASSPQGTGTGNTIYF. The CDR3 nucleotides are TGTGCCAGCAGCCCACAAGGGACAGGGACTGGAAACACCATATATTTT. The complete variable domain, with remaining parts taken from reference TRBV2 and TRBJ1-3, reads EPEVTQTPSHQVTQMGQEVILRCVPISNHLYFYWYRQILGQKVEFLVSFYNNEISEKSEIFDDQFSVERPDGSNFTLKIRSTKLEDSAMYFCASSPQGTGTGNTIYFGEGSWLTVV.

The chain links TRBV5-1 to TRBJ2-5; TRBD1 might be the D (5 bases). Germline V gene lookup returns CDR1 SGHRS and CDR2 YFSETQ. The CDR3 spans 14 residues. V was shortened by 2 bases and J by 2 bases, with 10 bases between the two germline ends. CDR3 nucleotide sequence: TGCGCCAGCAGCTTTATGGGGCTTCAAGAGACCCAGTACTTC. It yields the protein CASSFMGLQETQYF.

This clone was counted at least ten times. The V gene is TRBV6-4, the J gene TRBJ2-1; unclear D gene. The CDR3 contains 13 residues. Germline V gives CDR1 MRHNA, CDR2 SNTAGT. V was trimmed by 5 bases and J by 3 bases, leaving 8 bases between them. The CDR3 is CASSLDIYNEQFF. The CDR3 DNA follows: TGTGCCAGCAGTCTGGATATCTACAATGAGCAGTTCTTC.

This clone was found many times. The chain links TRBV5-1 to TRBJ2-7; unclear D gene. The CDR3 contains 16 residues. V was cut by 3 bases and J by 0 bases, with 16 bases left in between. The germline CDR1 and CDR2 sequences are SGHRS and YFSETQ. This CDR3 is CASSYSGSQSSYEQYF. In DNA form, the CDR3 reads TGCGCCAGCAGCTACTCCGGCAGCCAGAGCTCCTACGAGCAGTACTTC.

V is TRBV6-4 and J is TRBJ1-2; D is unclear. V lost 5 bases and J lost 3, with 13 bases in between. This CDR3 is built from 14 residues. The germline V gene encodes CDR1 MRHNA and CDR2 SNTAGT. The CDR3 bases are TGTGCCAGCAGTCCAGGACCTGACTACTATGGCTACACCTTC. It translates to CASSPGPDYYGYTF.

This clone has a handful of counts. It may be a read error: a sequence one base away is much more abundant. The chain carries TRBV24-1 and TRBJ1-5; 7 bases fit TRBD1. In germline, CDR1 is KGHDR, CDR2 SFDVKD. CDR3 length: 18 residues. V shed 0 bases, J shed 1 base, and the junction held 8 bases outside the gene matches. CDR3 region: CATSDLMYRGISNQPQHF. The CDR3 DNA reads as TGTGCCACCAGTGATTTGATGTACAGGGGAATCAGCAATCAGCCCCAGCATTTT.

A remark on this clone: This may arise from a read error, as a much more abundant clone is one base away. The rearrangement joins TRBV3-1 to TRBJ2-1; no clear D. The V end was cut by 0 bases, the J end by 4 bases, with 10 bases between. The CDR3 runs 15 residues. Germline V gene data show CDR1 as LGHDT and CDR2 as YNNKEL (reference sequence). The CDR3 DNA is TGTGCCAGCAGCCAAGACTGCCAGTTATACAATGAGCAGTTCTTC. Its translation is CASSQDCQLYNEQFF.

There are many counts of this clone. A much larger clone differs from this one at a single base, so this may be a read error. The V call is TRBV6-2 or TRBV6-3, the J call TRBJ2-2, with TRBD2 as a possible D gene (6 bases). CDR3 length equals 14 residues. Germline CDR1 is MNHEY and CDR2 is SVGEGT. CDR3 coding DNA: TGTGTCAGCAGGGAGGAGGAGGAGGCCGGGGAGCTGTTTTTT. It specifies CVSREEEEAGELFF.

This clone was seen ten or more times. This chain links TRBV28 with TRBJ1-3; D not certain. The CDR3 length is 11 residues. Deletions cut 3 bases from V and 8 bases from J, with 5 bases between. CDR1 and CDR2 from the germline V gene are MDHEN and SYDVKM. The CDR3 region has the DNA TGTGCCAGCAGTTTGGTACACACCATATATTTT. This encodes CASSLVHTIYF.

V and J are TRBV28 and TRBJ1-2, with D unclear. The CDR3 contains 16 residues. V was trimmed by 3 bases and J by 8 bases, leaving 22 bases between them. Germline V gene data show CDR1 as MDHEN and CDR2 as SYDVKM. This chain's CDR3 is CASSLPARSKSGGYTF. Written as DNA, the CDR3 is TGTGCCAGCAGTTTGCCAGCCAGGTCCAAGTCGGGCGGCTACACCTTC.

This clone has at least ten counts. The chain links TRBV7-2 to TRBJ1-2, with 10 bases lining up with TRBD1. Germline trimming cut 0 bases from V and 6 bases from J; bases unmatched to any gene: 7. The CDR3 loop spans 16 amino acids. Germline V gene sequence: CDR1 SGHTA, CDR2 FQGNSA. The CDR3 sequence: CASSLATGQGYDGYTF. CDR3 bases: TGTGCCAGCAGCTTAGCGACGGGACAGGGGTACGATGGCTACACCTTC.

Regarding this clone: The same CDR3 arises from other DNA sequences in this sample as well. The V gene is TRBV28, the J gene TRBJ1-5, with D maybe TRBD1 (5 bases). This CDR3 contains 16 residues. Between the trimmed V and J ends, which lost 6 bases and 13 bases, there was a span of 28 bases. In germline, CDR1 is MDHEN, CDR2 SYDVKM. CDR3 protein: CASSQPRAPGGQPQHF. In nucleotides, the CDR3 is TGTGCCAGCAGCCAACCACGGGCCCCGGGGGGTCAACCACAGCATTTT. Drawing the rest from reference TRBV28 and TRBJ1-5, the complete variable domain is DVKVTQSSRYLVKRTGEKVFLECVQDMDHENMFWYRQDPGLGLRLIYFSYDVKMKEKGDIPEGYSVSREKKERFSLILESASTNQTSMYLCASSQPRAPGGQPQHFGDGTRLSIL.